This record looks at one T cell receptor beta chain sequence and its context. This sample is drawn from a study of blood T cells in healthy people across ages. It was with a sample-barcoded 5' primer and a J-beta primer mix that a second PCR of roughly 7 to 12 cycles was run. Every molecule of cDNA carried a tag from a template-switch adaptor with 12 random nucleotides. MiXCR, run by TCRdb on the 5' RACE reads, gives a single entry per CDR3 protein. The table has under 2,000,000 distinct CDR3 sequences, approximately 50% seen once; the top ten hold about 2.1%. The source of this sequence is a woman between 35 and 50 years old in good health. Sequences were obtained from blood.

CDR3 sequence reads: CSARGGDRGQLLGNSPLHF. DNA of the CDR3: TGCAGCGCCCGGGGGGGGGACAGGGGCCAACTTTTGGGCAATTCACCCCTCCACTTT. The rearrangement links TRBV29-1 to TRBJ1-6, with 10 positions matching TRBD1. Germline V CDR1 and CDR2: SQVTM, ANQGSEA. Unmatched junction bases numbered 22, after V lost 7 bases and J lost 7 bases. The CDR3 length is 19 residues.